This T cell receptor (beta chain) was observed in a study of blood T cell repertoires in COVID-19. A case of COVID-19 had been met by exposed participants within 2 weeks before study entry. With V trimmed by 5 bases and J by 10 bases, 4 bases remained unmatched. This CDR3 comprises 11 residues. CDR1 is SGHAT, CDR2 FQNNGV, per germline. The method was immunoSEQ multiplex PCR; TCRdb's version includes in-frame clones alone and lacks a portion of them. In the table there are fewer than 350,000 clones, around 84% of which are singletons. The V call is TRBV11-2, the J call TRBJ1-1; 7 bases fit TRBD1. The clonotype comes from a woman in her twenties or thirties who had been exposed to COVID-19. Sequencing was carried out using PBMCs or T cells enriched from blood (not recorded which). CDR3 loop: CASSIRDRAFF. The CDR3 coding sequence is TGTGCCAGCAGCATCCGGGACAGAGCTTTCTTT. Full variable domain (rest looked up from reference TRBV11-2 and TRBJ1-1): EAGVAQSPRYKIIEKRQSVAFWCNPISGHATLYWYQQILGQGPKLLIQFQNNGVVDDSQLPKDRFSAERLKGVDSTLKIQPAKLEDSAVYLCASSIRDRAFFGQGTRLTVV.